This TCR beta chain was found in a study of blood T cell repertoires in COVID-19 (dated by TCRdb to 2020 to 2022). Some background on the complete study: The collaborator samples originated in the United States, Italy and Spain and spanned the acute and convalescent phases of COVID-19. Samples came from the ongoing ImmuneRACE study (first 160 participants) plus 1,254 subjects from 6 global collaborators. The sample metadata nearly always contained a de-identified subject ID, COVID-19 status, age in years and sex. HLA class I and class II types, where available, came from metadata supplied by the sample provider rather than from assay-based typing. Deeply sampled blood TCRbeta repertoires from subjects exposed to, actively infected with, or recovered from COVID-19 were included in the dataset. The material from the prospective study consisted of cDNA or gDNA derived from T cells, B-cell-depleted T cells, or PBMCs. A freely available public database, intended as a resource for researchers studying the immune response to SARS-CoV-2, is where the repertoires were released. Results and caveats for the whole study, not just this receptor: Clinical and demographic metadata were provided uncurated, with the amount varying by source and participant.

V is cut back by 6 bases and J by 3 bases, with 9 bases in the junction unmatched. The CDR3, cysteine through phenylalanine, is 15 amino acids long. The retained sequence is limited to the CDR3, 45 bases, with the frame set at the first base. Via the germline V gene, CDR1 is MNHEY and CDR2 SVGAGI. TCRbeta CDR3 regions were amplified from genomic DNA by means of the immunoSEQ Assay, a bias-controlled multiplex PCR. As for how the authors treated the data: The number of nucleated cells in each sample was estimated from the amplification of reference gene primers within the assay. To quantify the absolute abundance of each unique TCRbeta CDR3 rearrangement, sequence reads were collapsed and filtered. For each sample, productive Simpson clonality was calculated as the square root of Simpson's diversity index across productive rearrangements. TCRdb took over this immuneACCESS table, retaining in-frame rearrangements with V and J assigned. Such tables are incomplete; in checked studies, under half of the missing clones stem from an unresolved V gene, and the remainder is unexplained. V and J calls and clone size are copied from that table; D and trimming were computed from the DNA. The sample table contains a few hundred thousand clones; only one count was recorded for 87% of them. The ten largest account for approximately 9.3% of the sample.

This clone is a singleton in its sample. What antigen it recognizes has not been identified. The sample holds no much larger clone one base away, and base qualities are not on file. Participants in the prospective study were aged about 18 to 100 years, lived in about two dozen United States geographic areas, and enrolled through a virtual design. In the prospective study, participants were assigned to cohorts based on the clinical history participants reported in a screening survey and a study questionnaire. Recovered participants in ImmuneRACE Cohort 3 were defined by two consecutive negative NP/OP PCR tests, clearance by a healthcare professional, or resolution of symptoms. Each participant in the prospective study had whole blood, serum and a nasopharyngeal or oropharyngeal swab collected by mobile phlebotomists. Over a roughly 2-month period, participants in the prospective study had the option of providing additional blood draws and questionnaires. Prospective study blood samples were shipped either frozen or at room temperature before DNA extraction.

The chain uses TRBV6-5 and TRBJ2-7; 9 central bases correspond to TRBD1. This receptor was obtained from a woman between 50 and 59 years old who had recovered from COVID-19. Source material: PBMCs or T cells enriched from blood (not recorded which). CDR3 protein: CASSRDRGSLYEQYF. The DNA reads TGTGCCAGCAGCCGCGACAGGGGGTCCCTCTACGAGCAGTACTTC.